Presented here are 19 T cell receptor beta chains from one specimen sequenced in a study of shared clonotypes between healthy human individuals. TCRdb keeps only in-frame clones here, not all; method: immunoSEQ multiplex PCR. The sample yields a few million clones, around 93% seen once. Sequenced: naive CD4+ T cells from PBMCs. The subset was: CD45RA+ positively selected. The receptors here all came from a man in his late teens or twenties in good health. Some clones in this sample may be carry-over from other donors' samples.

The chain is built from TRBV4-2 and TRBJ2-7, with a tentative D call TRBD2 (6 bases). The germline V gene encodes CDR1 LGHNA and CDR2 YNFKEQ. The germline V and J ends were trimmed by 4 bases and 0 bases, with 13 bases remaining between them. The CDR3 is made up of 15 amino acids. The CDR3 nucleotides are TGTGCCAGCAGCCCAAGAAGCGGGTACTCCTACGAGCAGTACTTC. Translated: CASSPRSGYSYEQYF.

In DNA form, the CDR3 reads TGTGCCAGCAGCGTAGGGTTCGGTAGCTCCTACAATGAGCAGTTCTTC. Translating gives CASSVGFGSSYNEQFF. The chain employs TRBV9 and TRBJ2-1, with D uncertain. From germline, CDR1 is SGDLS and CDR2 YYNGEE. Trimming removed 0 bases at V and 0 bases at J, with 10 bases between. This CDR3 contains 16 residues.

The rearrangement uses TRBV18 and TRBJ2-3; 9 bases agree with TRBD2. Trimming at V came to 3 bases and at J to 2 bases, leaving 9 bases not matched to a gene. This CDR3 has 17 residues. Germline-derived CDR1 and CDR2 are KGHSH and LQKENI. Here the CDR3 reads CASSPISSGKITDTQYF. The CDR3 nucleotides read TGTGCCAGCTCACCGATTTCTAGCGGGAAGATCACAGATACGCAGTATTTT.

This sequence joins TRBV18 and TRBJ1-5; 7 bases align to TRBD1. This CDR3 is built from 16 residues. CDR1 is KGHSH, CDR2 LQKENI, per germline. The J segment lost 3 bases and the V segment lost 4 bases, leaving 9 bases of the junction unmatched. The chain's CDR3 is CASSREVTGVNQPQHF. CDR3 DNA: TGTGCCAGCTCACGCGAGGTTACAGGGGTCAATCAGCCCCAGCATTTT.

The chain recombines TRBV27 with TRBJ2-7; possible D gene TRBD2, 6 bases. Germline CDR1 is MNHEY and CDR2 is SMNVEV (reference sequence). This CDR3 region has 13 residues. V was trimmed by 8 bases and J by 2 bases, leaving 13 bases between them. CDR3 DNA sequence: TGTGCCAGCGGGGACCCGGGGGCCTACGAGCAGTACTTC. As protein: CASGDPGAYEQYF.

The chain is built from TRBV4-2 and TRBJ2-7, with D possibly matching TRBD2 (5 bases). The ends were cut back, 2 bases at V and 6 bases at J, with 11 bases in the middle. The CDR3 is made up of 13 amino acids. Germline V CDR1 and CDR2: LGHNA, YNFKEQ. The CDR3 bases are TGTGCCAGCAGCCAACCTACTAGGCCCGAGCAGTACTTC. It codes for CASSQPTRPEQYF.

The genes are TRBV2 and TRBJ2-5; 8 nucleotides agree with TRBD2. CDR3 size: 16 residues. Germline CDR1 is SNHLY and CDR2 is FYNNEI. V shed 9 bases, J shed 4 bases, and the junction held 16 bases outside the gene matches. The chain's CDR3 is CASAQGKGLAGETQYF. The CDR3 nucleotides are TGTGCCAGTGCCCAGGGTAAAGGGCTAGCGGGAGAGACCCAGTACTTC.

This chain links TRBV1 with TRBJ2-5; TRBD1 reflects the table's D call only, with no check against the DNA. TRBV1 is marked as a pseudogene. The CDR3 consists of 17 residues. The CDR3 sequence: CTSSPHRPDRGGETQYF. DNA for the CDR3: TGCACCAGCAGCCCCCATAGACCCGACAGGGGAGGAGAGACCCAGTACTTC.

The chain recombines TRBV5-1 with TRBJ2-7, with D possibly matching TRBD1 (6 bases). The CDR3 runs to 14 residues. The germline CDR1 and CDR2 sequences are SGHRS and YFSETQ. Trimming stripped 1 base from V and 3 bases from J, with 11 bases between. The CDR3 DNA reads as TGCGCCAGCAGCTTGCTCCAGGGGAACTACGAGCAGTACTTC. Its translation: CASSLLQGNYEQYF.

This clone has a handful of counts. Other DNA sequences in the same sample also yield this CDR3. CDR3 sequence reads: CASSLPGGEQYF. In nucleotides, the CDR3 is TGCGCCAGCAGCTTGCCAGGGGGCGAGCAGTACTTC. This chain links TRBV5-1 with TRBJ2-7, with 7 bases that match TRBD1. Trimming at V came to 1 base and at J to 6 bases, leaving 1 base not matched to a gene. The CDR3 is 12 amino acids. Germline CDR1 reads SGHRS; CDR2 reads YFSETQ.

The rearrangement uses TRBV9 and TRBJ2-4; weak D call: TRBD1 (6 bases). The germline V gene has CDR1 SGDLS and CDR2 YYNGEE. Trimming cost V 0 bases and J 5 bases, with 9 bases left between them. This CDR3 comprises 14 residues. DNA for the CDR3: TGTGCCAGCAGCGTAGGGGGGCAGGAAAACATTCAGTACTTC. Translated, it gives CASSVGGQENIQYF.

A word on this clone: Other DNA sequences from this sample encode an identical CDR3 as well. The J gene is TRBJ2-5, the V gene TRBV9, with D unclear. This CDR3 comprises 13 residues. Germline loops: CDR1 SGDLS, CDR2 YYNGEE. Trimming cost V 0 bases and J 3 bases, with 6 bases left between them. The CDR3, as DNA: TGTGCCAGCAGCGTAGGGGTTGAAGAGACCCAGTACTTC. Its translation is CASSVGVEETQYF.

The sample holds a few counts of this clone. This specimen includes other DNA sequences encoding the same CDR3. The chain couples TRBV30 to TRBJ1-1, with 9 nucleotides matching TRBD1. This CDR3 region has 13 residues. V trimming: 3 bases; J trimming: 5 bases; junction bases outside the gene matches: 4. Germline V gene sequence: CDR1 GTSNPN, CDR2 SVGIG (reference sequence). Here the CDR3 reads CAWSQTGGTEAFF. The DNA for the CDR3 is TGTGCCTGGAGCCAGACAGGGGGGACTGAAGCTTTCTTT.

Details on this clone: This sample also contains other DNA sequences that code for the same CDR3. The chain has TRBV7-9 and TRBJ1-1, with D tentatively TRBD1 (6 bases). Germline-derived CDR1 and CDR2 are SEHNR and FQNEAQ (reference sequence). The CDR3 spans 14 residues. Between the trimmed V and J ends, which lost 1 base and 5 bases, there was a span of 11 bases. The CDR3 nucleotides are TGTGCCAGCAGCTTAGGGGGGCTGGGGACTGAAGCTTTCTTT. Its translation: CASSLGGLGTEAFF.

The CDR3 loop reads CASRGSGHQPQHF. CDR3 DNA: TGTGCCAGTAGGGGGTCAGGCCATCAGCCCCAGCATTTT. This rearrangement joins TRBV19 to TRBJ1-5; D not resolved. This CDR3 region has 13 residues. V lost 6 bases to trimming and J lost 5 bases, with 11 bases between them. Germline CDR1 LNHDA, CDR2 SQIVND (reference sequence).

This chain uses TRBV5-1 with TRBJ2-5; 16 nucleotides line up with TRBD2. The trim removed 4 bases at V and 5 bases at J, leaving 8 bases unmatched. Germline values: CDR1 SGHRS, CDR2 YFSETQ. The CDR3 is 17 residues long. The CDR3 region has the DNA TGCGCCAGCAGCCCCGGGACTAGCGGGAGGGGGCGGGAGACCCAGTACTTC. Protein: CASSPGTSGRGRETQYF.

This rearrangement joins TRBV20-1 to TRBJ2-7, with D possibly matching TRBD2 (5 bases). CDR1 DFQATT and CDR2 SNEGSKA come from the germline V gene (reference sequence). The CDR3 covers 11 residues. V lost 2 bases and J 6 bases, leaving 8 bases between the germline ends. CDR3 sequence reads: CSARWRSEQYF. The CDR3 nucleotides read TGCAGTGCTAGATGGAGGAGCGAGCAGTACTTC.

As DNA, the CDR3 is TGCAGCGTACGACAGGGGAGGACAGATACGCAGTATTTT. It encodes CSVRQGRTDTQYF. The rearrangement joins TRBV29-1 to TRBJ2-3; 8 bases match TRBD1. The CDR3 sequence is 13 residues long. The V and J ends lost 6 bases and 3 bases, in that order; junction bases with no gene match: 5. The V gene's germline CDR1 is SQVTM and CDR2 ANQGSEA.

CDR3 residues: CASISGNSYNEQFF. The CDR3 DNA reads as TGTGCCAGCATTAGCGGGAACTCCTACAATGAGCAGTTCTTC. The chain joins TRBV28 to TRBJ2-1; 8 nucleotides align to TRBD2. This CDR3 contains 14 residues. Germline CDR1 reads MDHEN; CDR2 reads SYDVKM. V lost 7 bases to trimming and J lost 0 bases; unmatched junction nucleotides: 2.